This T cell receptor (beta chain) is from a study of blood T cell repertoires in COVID-19. The wider study: Sample material is recorded as cDNA or gDNA derived from T cells, B-cell-depleted T cells, or PBMCs.

As handled by the study authors: It was from reference gene primer amplification that nucleated cell counts were estimated. Some clones are missing from TCRdb's copy, which holds only in-frame ones; the method was immunoSEQ multiplex PCR. That table supplies the V and J calls and clone size; D and trimming were determined from the DNA. The sample holds tens of thousands of clones; 75% to 90% are singletons and the top ten take 25% to 30%. The CDR3 is 13 amino acids. Trimming stripped 0 bases from V and 7 bases from J, with 9 bases between. CDR1 and CDR2 (germline): GTSNPN, SVGIG (reference sequence).

This clonotype was sampled from a woman over 75 with COVID-19, enrolled during active disease. The specimen sequenced was peripheral blood. The rearrangement joins TRBV30 to TRBJ1-4, with D hard to call. CDR3 nucleotide sequence: TGTGCCTGGAGTGTCCAGTCTCTTGAAAAACTGTTTTTT. Translating it yields CAWSVQSLEKLFF.